Below, 18 T cell receptor beta chains from the same sample are listed, as sequenced in a study of T cell clonality in common variable immunodeficiency. Profiled with immunoSEQ multiplex PCR; TCRdb holds only in-frame clones, not every one. The repertoire consists of 16,000 or so clones, none detected only once. Study-level points and caveats: In common variable immunodeficiency, TCR beta chains reportedly carried fewer deletions and N-nucleotide insertions.

No cognate antigen is known for these TCRs. The source material was peripheral blood mononuclear cells. These receptors all come from a human donor with common variable immunodeficiency.

In this sample, this clone turned up a few times. At one end the junction does not follow the germline gene, possibly because of a read error. The sequenced fragment ends 3 residues before the CDR3 boundary, so the rest is inferred from the germline J gene. V usage is TRBV7-7 and J usage is TRBJ2-5; tentatively, D is TRBD1 (6 bases). This CDR3 region has 15 residues. Germline V lookup: CDR1 SSHAT, CDR2 FNYEAQ (reference sequence). The CDR3 sequence is CASSLDLRGMETQYF. The DNA read from the CDR3 is TGTGCTAGCAGCTTAGACCTCAGGGGCATGGAGACC.

This clone appeared a few times. The CDR3 here is CASSRRAGTGANEQFF. The DNA read from the CDR3 is TGTGCCAGCTCGCGACGGGCCGGGACAGGTGCCAATGAG. The chain links TRBV18 to TRBJ2-1; 8 bases fit TRBD1. The read falls 3 residues short of the CDR3 end, and the missing part is taken from the germline J gene. V trimming: 6 bases; J trimming: 6 bases; junction bases outside the gene matches: 13. Germline values: CDR1 KGHSH, CDR2 LQKENI. This CDR3 comprises 16 residues.

This clone was seen a few times. The read is 3 residues too short to cover the CDR3 end, so that end is filled in from the germline J gene. The rearrangement links TRBV6-2 or TRBV6-3 to TRBJ2-3, with D possibly being TRBD1 (5 bases). This CDR3 contains 15 residues. The germline V gene has CDR1 MNHEY and CDR2 SVGEGT. Trimming pared 6 bases from V and 6 bases from J, leaving 19 bases between. The sequenced CDR3 bases are TGTGCCAGCAGATCACCCCGCCAAGGGGTGGATACG. Translating gives CASRSPRQGVDT. The whole CDR3 sequence reads CASRSPRQGVDTQYF.

A few counts support this clone. The CDR3 extends 3 residues past the end of the read, so its final part is completed from the germline J gene. This chain joins TRBV20-1 and TRBJ1-6, with a possible D match to TRBD1 (6 bases). The germline CDR1 and CDR2 sequences are DFQATT and SNEGSKA (reference sequence). V lost 7 bases and J lost 7, with 8 bases in between. CDR3 size: 11 residues. The DNA read from the CDR3 is TGCAGTGGACAGGTCAATTCACCC. Encoded protein: CSGQVNSP. The CDR3 reads in full as CSGQVNSPLHF.

This clone appeared a few times. The CDR3 loop reads CSARDRMQRGNYNEQFF. The sequenced part of the CDR3 DNA is TGCAGTGCTAGAGATCGTATGCAGCGGGGGAACTACAATGAG. This chain uses TRBV20-1 with TRBJ2-1, with 8 nucleotides matching TRBD2. The CDR3 is cut off 3 residues early in the read; its end comes from the germline J gene. The CDR3 runs 17 residues. J gave up 3 bases and V 0 bases, and 10 bases lay outside the gene matches. Per the germline V gene, CDR1 is DFQATT and CDR2 is SNEGSKA (reference sequence).

This clone was recorded at least ten times. The sequenced fragment ends 3 residues before the CDR3 boundary, so the rest is inferred from the germline J gene. The gene calls are TRBV5-1 and TRBJ1-2, with TRBD1 as a possible D gene (5 bases). V shed 0 bases and J shed 4 bases, with 7 bases lying between them. The CDR3 runs to 13 residues. Germline CDR1 is SGHRS and CDR2 is YFSETQ. The CDR3 is CASSLEGAYGYTF. The CDR3 DNA, read in part, is TGCGCCAGCAGCTTGGAAGGGGCCTATGGC.

The table lists this clone with a few counts. The sequence runs out 3 residues before the end of the CDR3; the remainder is reconstructed from the germline J gene. This chain links TRBV7-9 with TRBJ2-3, with TRBD2 matching 12 bases. Germline lookup yields CDR1 SEHNR and CDR2 FQNEAQ (reference sequence). There are 13 residues in the CDR3. The J segment lost 3 bases and the V segment lost 8 bases, leaving 0 bases of the junction unmatched. The CDR3 bases that were read are TGTGCCAGCGGACTAGCGGGAACAGATACG. Amino acid sequence: CASGLAGTDT. In full, the CDR3 reads CASGLAGTDTQYF.

This clone occurred many times. The CDR3 extends 3 residues past the end of the read, so its final part is completed from the germline J gene. V gene TRBV10-1 combines with J gene TRBJ1-1; a weak D match, TRBD1 (5 bases). This CDR3 is 14 amino acids long. V lost 7 bases, J lost 0 bases, and 12 bases lay in between. CDR1 is WNHNN, CDR2 SYGVQD, per germline (reference sequence). The DNA read from the CDR3 is TGCGCCAGCACCAGGGATAGGATGAACACTGAA. The encoded protein is CASTRDRMNTE. Given in full, the CDR3 is CASTRDRMNTEAFF.

This clone occurred a few times. The read stops 3 residues short of the end of the CDR3; the missing end is completed from the germline J gene. The chain couples TRBV7-9 to TRBJ2-7, with 7 bases matching TRBD1. CDR1 and CDR2 from the germline V gene are SEHNR and FQNEAQ (reference sequence). The junction had 7 bases not matched to a gene; V was cut back by 5 bases and J by 0 bases. CDR3 length: 15 amino acids. CDR3 protein: CASSPGQASSYEQYF. The CDR3 DNA, read in part, is TGTGCCAGCAGCCCCGGACAGGCGAGCTCCTACGAG.

Concerning this clone itself: The DNA ends 3 residues before the CDR3 does, and the rest of the CDR3 is filled in from the germline J gene. This sequence joins TRBV18 and TRBJ2-3, with TRBD2 matching 13 bases. After removal of 3 bases from V and 6 bases from J, the junction contained 0 bases not matched to a gene. The CDR3 is made up of 14 amino acids. Germline V gene lookup returns CDR1 KGHSH and CDR2 LQKENI. This CDR3 reads CASSPGLAGDTQYF. Partial CDR3 DNA: TGTGCCAGCTCACCGGGACTAGCGGGGGATACG. Using reference TRBV18 and TRBJ2-3 for the parts outside the CDR3, the full variable domain is NAGVMQNPRHLVRRRGQEARLRCSPMKGHSHVYWYRQLPEEGLKFMVYLQKENIIDESGMPKERFSAEFPKEGPSILRIQQVVRGDSAAYFCASSPGLAGDTQYFGPGTRLTVL.

In this sample, this clone turned up a few times. The read ends 3 residues before the CDR3 terminus; that terminus is restored from the germline J gene. The rearrangement uses TRBV7-8 and TRBJ2-5; TRBD2 aligns across 8 bases. CDR3 length equals 15 residues. The V segment lost 5 bases and the J segment 2 bases; nucleotides outside the gene matches: 7. In germline, CDR1 is SGHVS, CDR2 FQNEAQ. The CDR3 is CASSQLPGGQETQYF. The CDR3 DNA, read in part, is TGTGCCAGCAGCCAACTCCCGGGGGGGCAAGAGACC. The full variable domain, rest sourced from reference TRBV7-8 and TRBJ2-5, is GAGVSQSPRYKVAKRGQDVALRCDPISGHVSLFWYQQALGQGPEFLTYFQNEAQLDKSGLPSDRFFAERPEGSVSTLKIQRTQQEDSAVYLCASSQLPGGQETQYFGPGTRLLVL.

This clone came up a few times. At one of its ends the junction is not consistent with the germline gene, which may arise from a read error. The read is 3 residues too short to cover the CDR3 end, so that end is filled in from the germline J gene. The genes are TRBV19 and TRBJ2-3; 11 bases fit TRBD2. This CDR3 contains 13 residues. In germline, CDR1 is LNHDA, CDR2 SQIVND (reference sequence). The CDR3 is CAGSGGAGDTQYF. Incomplete CDR3 DNA: TGTGCCGGTAGCGGGGGGGCGGGAGATACG. Supplemented by reference TRBV19 and TRBJ2-3, the full variable domain reads DGGITQSPKYLFRKEGQNVTLSCEQNLNHDAMYWYRQDPGQGLRLIYYSQIVNDFQKGDIAEGYSVSREKKESFPLTVTSAQKNPTAFYLCAGSGGAGDTQYFGPGTRLTVL.

The sample holds a few counts of this clone. The read is 3 residues too short to cover the CDR3 end, so that end is filled in from the germline J gene. The J gene is TRBJ2-7, the V gene TRBV7-2; the D gene is possibly TRBD2 (6 bases). The CDR3 totals 14 residues. The V end was cut by 2 bases, the J end by 0 bases, with 8 bases between. Germline V gene sequence: CDR1 SGHTA, CDR2 FQGNSA. The covered CDR3 bases are TGTGCCAGCAGCTTATCGGGGGTCTCCTACGAG. Protein: CASSLSGVSYE. The whole CDR3 protein is CASSLSGVSYEQYF.

As concerns this clone: The read ends 3 residues early relative to the CDR3; the germline J gene fills the gap. This chain connects TRBV7-2 to TRBJ2-5, with 7 bases fitting TRBD2. This CDR3 region has 14 residues. Germline V gene sequence: CDR1 SGHTA, CDR2 FQGNSA. After removal of 1 base from V and 4 bases from J, the junction contained 3 bases not matched to a gene. This chain's CDR3 is CASSLGRGIETQYF. CDR3 bases read: TGTGCCAGCAGCTTAGGGCGGGGGATAGAGACC.

In its sample, this clone was seen a few times. The read ends 3 residues early relative to the CDR3; the germline J gene fills the gap. The chain joins TRBV7-6 to TRBJ1-5, with D perhaps matching TRBD1 (6 bases). The CDR3 loop spans 15 amino acids. The V end lost 4 bases, the J end lost 8 bases, and 18 bases lay between the germline ends. The germline V gene encodes CDR1 SGHVS and CDR2 FNYEAQ. This chain's CDR3 is CASSSSLTRTEPQHF. The sequenced part of the CDR3 DNA is TGTGCCAGCAGCTCAAGTTTGACCAGGACAGAGCCC.

This clone was recorded a few times. The missing CDR3 end, 3 residues past where the read stops, is filled in from the germline J gene. This chain uses TRBV6-2 or TRBV6-3 with TRBJ1-2; unclear D gene. Germline-derived CDR1 and CDR2 are MNHEY and SVGEGT. The CDR3 is 12 amino acids. Trimming left V 4 bases short and J 4 bases short, with 7 bases between. The CDR3 DNA, read in part, is TGTGCCAGCAGTTTAGACATCTATGGC. This codes for CASSLDIYG. The complete CDR3 sequence is CASSLDIYGYTF.

This clone was observed a few times. The read ends 3 residues before the CDR3 terminus; that terminus is restored from the germline J gene. The chain couples TRBV19 to TRBJ2-1; 10 nucleotides align to TRBD1. Trimming took 7 bases from V and 6 from J; bases not matched to a gene: 6. CDR1 is LNHDA and CDR2 is SQIVND in the germline V gene (reference sequence). This CDR3 is built from 14 residues. CDR3 sequence reads: CASTGTGARNEQFF. The CDR3 DNA, read in part, is TGTGCCAGTACCGGGACAGGGGCACGCAATGAG.

This clone was counted between two and nine times. The read terminates 3 residues ahead of where the CDR3 ends, so the germline J gene completes it. J is TRBJ2-3 and V is TRBV7-9; D not resolved. The CDR3 runs 14 residues. Germline values: CDR1 SEHNR, CDR2 FQNEAQ (reference sequence). Between the trimmed V and J ends, which lost 5 bases and 0 bases, there was a span of 9 bases. The CDR3 protein is CASSPILSTDTQYF. CDR3 DNA, as far as it was read: TGTGCCAGCAGCCCTATTTTGAGCACAGATACG. The full variable domain, its missing parts supplied by reference TRBV7-9 and TRBJ2-3, is DTGVSQNPRHKITKRGQNVTFRCDPISEHNRLYWYRQTLGQGPEFLTYFQNEAQLEKSRLLSDRFSAERPKGSFSTLEIQRTEQGDSAMYLCASSPILSTDTQYFGPGTRLTVL.